This T cell receptor beta chain was obtained from a study of blood T cell repertoires in COVID-19. Study information: The samples span acute and convalescent COVID-19 from the United States, Italy and Spain.

Libraries were prepared by immunoSEQ multiplex PCR; TCRdb keeps only in-frame clonotypes and omits some of them. The table records 95,000 to 100,000 clones, more than 75% of them present only once. This sequence was found in a woman in her twenties or thirties with acute or convalescent COVID-19. Specimen: peripheral blood.

CDR3 sequence reads: CASEIDSNQPQHF. The CDR3 region has the DNA TGTGCCAGCGAGATTGATAGCAATCAGCCCCAGCATTTT. The J gene is TRBJ1-5, the V gene TRBV6-5; D is undetermined. V gave up 8 bases and J gave up 0 bases, with 8 bases separating them. The CDR3 runs to 13 residues. Germline CDR1 and CDR2: MNHEY and SVGAGI.